Below, 12 T cell receptor beta chains from the same sample are listed, as sequenced in a study of blood T cell repertoires in COVID-19. The repertoire was sequenced with immunoSEQ multiplex PCR; TCRdb's copy has only in-frame clones and lacks some. Of about 23,000 clones listed, 75% to 85% are singletons. Source material: peripheral blood. These receptors came from a man aged 70 or older with acute or convalescent COVID-19.

The rearrangement joins TRBV18 to TRBJ2-5; 8 bases map to TRBD1. The CDR3 loop spans 13 amino acids. CDR1 and CDR2 (germline): KGHSH, LQKENI. The V segment lost 6 bases and the J segment 2 bases; nucleotides outside the gene matches: 2. CDR3 sequence (DNA): TGTGCCAGCTCTCGGGACAGGCAAGAGACCCAGTACTTC. It translates to CASSRDRQETQYF.

This clone came up once. The chain carries TRBV5-6 and TRBJ2-7, with D uncertain. Looked up from germline, CDR1 is SGHDT and CDR2 is YYEEEE. CDR3 length: 12 amino acids. V lost 3 bases, J lost 3 bases, and 7 bases lay in between. The CDR3 is CASSSTNYEQYF. The CDR3, as DNA: TGTGCCAGCAGCTCCACTAACTACGAGCAGTACTTC.

The chain couples TRBV18 to TRBJ2-2; 11 nucleotides match TRBD1. CDR1 is KGHSH and CDR2 is LQKENI in the germline V gene. V gave up 0 bases and J gave up 6 bases; unmatched junction bases: 3. This CDR3 is 16 amino acids long. DNA for the CDR3: TGTGCCAGCTCACCACCCGGACAGGGGGCCGCCGGGGAGCTGTTTTTT. Amino acid sequence: CASSPPGQGAAGELFF.

This chain connects TRBV4-3 to TRBJ1-2; D perhaps matches TRBD1 (6 bases). The V end was cut by 3 bases, the J end by 4 bases, with 15 bases between. The V gene's germline CDR1 is LGHNA and CDR2 YSLEER. The CDR3 is 15 residues long. The CDR3 is CASSQNSQGAYGYTF. CDR3 nucleotides: TGCGCCAGCAGCCAGAACTCACAGGGTGCCTATGGCTACACCTTC.

CDR3 amino acids: CASSFTRGGDTEAFF. CDR3 sequence (DNA): TGCGCCAGCAGCTTTACCAGAGGGGGGGACACTGAAGCTTTCTTT. The chain combines TRBV5-1 with TRBJ1-1, with a tentative D call TRBD1 (6 bases). Germline V gene lookup returns CDR1 SGHRS and CDR2 YFSETQ. The ends were cut back, 2 bases at V and 3 bases at J, with 14 bases in the middle. The CDR3 contains 15 residues.

The chain employs TRBV10-3 and TRBJ1-1, with D possibly matching TRBD1 (5 bases). The CDR3 runs to 13 residues. Germline V gene data show CDR1 as ENHRY and CDR2 as SYGVKD. The V gene lost 4 bases and the J gene lost 3 bases, with 9 bases spanning the gap. The CDR3 sequence is CAISGGGDTEAFF. DNA of the CDR3: TGTGCCATCAGTGGGGGCGGGGACACTGAAGCTTTCTTT.

The CDR3 here is CASSLENSPLHF. CDR3 nucleotides: TGCGCCAGCAGCTTAGAGAATTCACCCCTCCACTTT. The rearrangement uses TRBV5-1 and TRBJ1-6; D is undetermined. V was trimmed by 2 bases and J by 7 bases, leaving 4 bases between them. This CDR3 spans 12 amino acids. Looked up from germline, CDR1 is SGHRS and CDR2 is YFSETQ.

The chain recombines TRBV2 with TRBJ2-7; D call uncertain. Germline CDR1 and CDR2: SNHLY and FYNNEI. The CDR3 is made up of 12 amino acids. Trimming stripped 6 bases from V and 0 bases from J, with 6 bases between. The CDR3 reads CASRQLSYEQYF. In DNA, the CDR3 is TGTGCCAGCAGACAGCTCTCCTACGAGCAGTACTTC.

This chain uses TRBV6-5 with TRBJ2-1; 11 bases line up with TRBD2. The CDR3 runs to 15 residues. CDR1 and CDR2 (germline): MNHEY, SVGAGI. The junction had 8 bases not matched to a gene; V was cut back by 7 bases and J by 6 bases. CDR3 sequence (DNA): TGTGCCAGCATCAAGGGACTAGCGGAATCCAATGAGCAGTTCTTC. Residues: CASIKGLAESNEQFF.

This chain connects TRBV27 to TRBJ2-7; TRBD2 matches at 7 bases. CDR3 length: 13 residues. The V gene end was trimmed by 6 bases and the J gene end by 6 bases; junction bases not matched to a gene: 8. Germline CDR1 reads MNHEY; CDR2 reads SMNVEV (reference sequence). The CDR3, as DNA: TGTGCCAGCAGCTCAGTCCCGGGAGGCGAGCAGTACTTC. It specifies CASSSVPGGEQYF.

The gene calls are TRBV19 and TRBJ1-5; the D gene is possibly TRBD1 (6 bases). The CDR3 sequence is 14 residues long. V was cut by 6 bases and J by 2 bases, with 11 bases left in between. Looked up from germline, CDR1 is LNHDA and CDR2 is SQIVND (reference sequence). The CDR3 here is CASSDEGGNQPQHF. The CDR3 DNA reads as TGTGCCAGTAGCGATGAGGGGGGCAATCAGCCCCAGCATTTT.

The gene calls are TRBV7-9 and TRBJ2-7, with D possibly being TRBD2 (7 bases). The CDR3 totals 12 residues. CDR1 is SEHNR and CDR2 is FQNEAQ in the germline V gene (reference sequence). Trimming pared 1 base from V and 12 bases from J, leaving 13 bases between. In DNA, the CDR3 is TGTGCCAGCAGCTTAGAGGGGAGGGGGACGTACTTC. Translation gives CASSLEGRGTYF.